This T cell receptor (beta chain) was retrieved from a study of blood T cell repertoires in COVID-19. Overall study: Specimens from acute and convalescent COVID-19 originated in the United States, Italy and Spain. Sample material is recorded as cDNA or gDNA derived from T cells, B-cell-depleted T cells, or PBMCs.

In the original processing: Amplification from reference gene primers served as the basis for estimated nucleated cell counts. Produced via immunoSEQ multiplex PCR; TCRdb's table is partial and in-frame only. The D gene and trimming were derived from the DNA, and the V and J assignments and clone size from that table. The repertoire includes about 130,000 clones, 87% of them detected once, and under 3% sits in the top ten. The TCR comes from a man aged 45-65 years with active COVID-19. Material for sequencing was peripheral blood.

CDR3 bases: TGTGCCAGCAGTTACTCGTCGACCAGAGGTACGCAGTATTTT. Translation gives CASSYSSTRGTQYF. This chain uses TRBV6-6 with TRBJ2-3; D not resolved. The V end lost 0 bases, the J end lost 8 bases, and 12 bases lay between the germline ends. Looked up from germline, CDR1 is MNHNY and CDR2 is SVGAGI (reference sequence). The CDR3 loop spans 14 amino acids.